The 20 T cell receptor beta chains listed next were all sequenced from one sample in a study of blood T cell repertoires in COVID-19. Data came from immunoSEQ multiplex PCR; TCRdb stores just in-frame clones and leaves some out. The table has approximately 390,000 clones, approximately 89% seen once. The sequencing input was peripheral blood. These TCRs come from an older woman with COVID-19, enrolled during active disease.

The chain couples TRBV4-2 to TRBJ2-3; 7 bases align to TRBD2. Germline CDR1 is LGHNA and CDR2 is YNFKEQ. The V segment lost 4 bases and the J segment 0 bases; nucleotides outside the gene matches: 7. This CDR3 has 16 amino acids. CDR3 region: CASSPVGGGSTDTQYF. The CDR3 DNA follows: TGTGCCAGCAGCCCCGTTGGGGGGGGTAGCACAGATACGCAGTATTTT.

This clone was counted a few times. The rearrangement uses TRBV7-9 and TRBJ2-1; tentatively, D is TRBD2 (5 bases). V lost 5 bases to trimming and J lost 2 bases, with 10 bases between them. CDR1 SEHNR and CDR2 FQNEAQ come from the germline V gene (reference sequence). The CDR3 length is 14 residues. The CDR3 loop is CASSRPSPYNEQFF. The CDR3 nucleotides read TGTGCCAGCAGCCGCCCTAGCCCCTACAATGAGCAGTTCTTC.

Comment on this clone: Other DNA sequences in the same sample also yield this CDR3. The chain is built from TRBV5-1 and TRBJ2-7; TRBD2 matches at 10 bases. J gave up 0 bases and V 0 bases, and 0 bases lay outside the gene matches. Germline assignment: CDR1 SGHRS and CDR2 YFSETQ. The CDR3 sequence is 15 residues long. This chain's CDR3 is CASSLVAGGSYEQYF. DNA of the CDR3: TGCGCCAGCAGCTTGGTAGCGGGGGGCTCCTACGAGCAGTACTTC.

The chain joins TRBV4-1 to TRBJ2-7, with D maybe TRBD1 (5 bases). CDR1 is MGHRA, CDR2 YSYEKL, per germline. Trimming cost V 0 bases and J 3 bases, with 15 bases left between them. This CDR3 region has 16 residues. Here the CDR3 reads CASSQDFGRAIYEQYF. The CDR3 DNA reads TGCGCCAGCAGCCAAGATTTTGGCAGGGCGATCTACGAGCAGTACTTC.

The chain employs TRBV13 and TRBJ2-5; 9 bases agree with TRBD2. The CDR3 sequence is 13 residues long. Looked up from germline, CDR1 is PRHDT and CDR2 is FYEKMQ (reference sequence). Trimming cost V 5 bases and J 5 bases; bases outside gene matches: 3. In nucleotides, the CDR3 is TGTGCCAGCAGCGGCGGGGGGGCGGAGACCCAGTACTTC. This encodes CASSGGGAETQYF.

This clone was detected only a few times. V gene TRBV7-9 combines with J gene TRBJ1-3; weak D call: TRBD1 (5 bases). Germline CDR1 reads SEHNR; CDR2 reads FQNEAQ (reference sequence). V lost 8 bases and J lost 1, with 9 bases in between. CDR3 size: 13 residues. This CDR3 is CASVRGSGNTIYF. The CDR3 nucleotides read TGTGCCAGCGTTAGGGGATCTGGAAACACCATATATTTT.

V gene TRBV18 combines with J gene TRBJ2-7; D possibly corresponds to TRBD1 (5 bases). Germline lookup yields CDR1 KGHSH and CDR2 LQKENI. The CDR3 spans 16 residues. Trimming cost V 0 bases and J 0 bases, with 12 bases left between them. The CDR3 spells CASSPPVRASSYEQYF. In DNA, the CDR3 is TGTGCCAGCTCACCACCAGTCAGGGCAAGCTCCTACGAGCAGTACTTC.

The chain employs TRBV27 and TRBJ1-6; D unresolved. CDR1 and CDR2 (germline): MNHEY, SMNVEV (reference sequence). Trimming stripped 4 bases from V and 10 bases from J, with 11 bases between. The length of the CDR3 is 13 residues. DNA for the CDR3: TGTGCCAGCAGTTCTCGATCGGGGTCACCCCTCCACTTT. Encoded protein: CASSSRSGSPLHF.

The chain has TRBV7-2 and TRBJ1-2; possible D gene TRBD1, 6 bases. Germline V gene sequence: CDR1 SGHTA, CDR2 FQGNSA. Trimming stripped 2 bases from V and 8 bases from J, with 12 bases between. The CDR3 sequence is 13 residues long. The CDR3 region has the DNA TGTGCCAGCAGCTTATTGGGGGCGAAAGGCTACACCTTC. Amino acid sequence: CASSLLGAKGYTF.

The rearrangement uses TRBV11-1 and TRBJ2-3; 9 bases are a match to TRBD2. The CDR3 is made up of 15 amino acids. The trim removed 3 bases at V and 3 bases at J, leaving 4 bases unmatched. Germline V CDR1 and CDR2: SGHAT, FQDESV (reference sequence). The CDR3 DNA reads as TGTGCCAGCAGCTTCTTTACTAGCGGGACAGATACGCAGTATTTT. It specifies CASSFFTSGTDTQYF.

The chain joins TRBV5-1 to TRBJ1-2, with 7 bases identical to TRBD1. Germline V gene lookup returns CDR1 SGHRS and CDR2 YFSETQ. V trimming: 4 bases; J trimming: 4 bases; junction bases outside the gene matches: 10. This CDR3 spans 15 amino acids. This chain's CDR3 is CASSPRDSPLYGYTF. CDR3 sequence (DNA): TGCGCCAGCAGCCCGCGGGACAGTCCTCTCTATGGCTACACCTTC.

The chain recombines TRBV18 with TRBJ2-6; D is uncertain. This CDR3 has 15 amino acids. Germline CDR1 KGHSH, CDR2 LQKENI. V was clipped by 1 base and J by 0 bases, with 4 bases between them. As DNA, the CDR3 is TGTGCCAGCTCACCACTCAGCTCTGGGGCCAACGTCCTGACTTTC. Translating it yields CASSPLSSGANVLTF.

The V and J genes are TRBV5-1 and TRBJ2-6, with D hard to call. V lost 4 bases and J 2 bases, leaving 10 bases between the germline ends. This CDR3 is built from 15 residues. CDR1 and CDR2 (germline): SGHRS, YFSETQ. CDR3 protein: CASSPIVAGANVLTF. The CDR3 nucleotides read TGCGCCAGCAGCCCGATAGTAGCTGGGGCCAACGTCCTGACTTTC.

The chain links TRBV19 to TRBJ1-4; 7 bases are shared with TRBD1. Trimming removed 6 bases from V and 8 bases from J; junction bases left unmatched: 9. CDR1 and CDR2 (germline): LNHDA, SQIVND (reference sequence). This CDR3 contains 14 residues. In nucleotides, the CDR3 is TGTGCCAGTAGAGTAGAGACAGGGTACGAAAAACTGTTTTTT. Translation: CASRVETGYEKLFF.

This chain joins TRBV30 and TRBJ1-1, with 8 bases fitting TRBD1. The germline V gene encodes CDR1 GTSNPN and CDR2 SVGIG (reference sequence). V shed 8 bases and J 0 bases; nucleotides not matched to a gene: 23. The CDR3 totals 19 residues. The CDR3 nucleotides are TGTGCCCTGCGAGGGAAGGTGTGGCAGGGGGCGAGGGTGAACACTGAAGCTTTCTTT. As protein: CALRGKVWQGARVNTEAFF.

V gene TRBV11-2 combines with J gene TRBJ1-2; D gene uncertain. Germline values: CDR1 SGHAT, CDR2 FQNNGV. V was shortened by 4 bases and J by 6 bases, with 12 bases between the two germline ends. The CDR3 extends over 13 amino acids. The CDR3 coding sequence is TGTGCCAGCAGCTCCCCCCGGGTAAATGGCTACACCTTC. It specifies CASSSPRVNGYTF.

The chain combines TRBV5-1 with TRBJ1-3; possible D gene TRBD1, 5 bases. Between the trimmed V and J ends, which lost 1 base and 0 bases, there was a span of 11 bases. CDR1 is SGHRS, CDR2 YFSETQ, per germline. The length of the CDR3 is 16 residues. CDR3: CASSLNGATSGNTIYF. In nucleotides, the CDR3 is TGCGCCAGCAGCTTGAATGGGGCTACCTCTGGAAACACCATATATTTT.

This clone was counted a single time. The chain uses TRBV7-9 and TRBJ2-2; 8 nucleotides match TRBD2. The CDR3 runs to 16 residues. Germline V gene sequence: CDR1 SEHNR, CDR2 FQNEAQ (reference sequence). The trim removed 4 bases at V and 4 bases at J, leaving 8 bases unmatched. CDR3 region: CASSYSGGVITGELFF. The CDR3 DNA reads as TGTGCCAGCAGCTACTCCGGGGGGGTCATCACCGGGGAGCTGTTTTTT.

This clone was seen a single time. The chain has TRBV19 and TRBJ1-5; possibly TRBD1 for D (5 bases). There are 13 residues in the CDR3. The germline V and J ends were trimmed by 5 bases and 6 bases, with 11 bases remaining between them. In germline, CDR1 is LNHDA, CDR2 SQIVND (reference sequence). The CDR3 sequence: CASSDWRGQPQHF. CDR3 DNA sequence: TGTGCCAGTAGTGACTGGAGGGGTCAGCCCCAGCATTTT.

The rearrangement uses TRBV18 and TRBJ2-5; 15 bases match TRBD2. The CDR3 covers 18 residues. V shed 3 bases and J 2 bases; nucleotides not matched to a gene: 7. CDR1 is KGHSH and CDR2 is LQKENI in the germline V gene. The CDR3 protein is CASSPGRTSGGEQETQYF. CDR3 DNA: TGTGCCAGCTCACCGGGACGGACTAGCGGGGGGGAACAAGAGACCCAGTACTTC. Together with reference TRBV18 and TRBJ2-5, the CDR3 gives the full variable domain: NAGVMQNPRHLVRRRGQEARLRCSPMKGHSHVYWYRQLPEEGLKFMVYLQKENIIDESGMPKERFSAEFPKEGPSILRIQQVVRGDSAAYFCASSPGRTSGGEQETQYFGPGTRLLVL.